The sequence of this T cell receptor beta chain was determined in a study of T cells in Graves' hyperthyroidism and ophthalmopathy. Regarding the study as a whole: Blood held most thyroid clonotypes expanded above 0.001 frequency.

J gave up 5 bases and V 6 bases, and 9 bases lay outside the gene matches. Germline V CDR1 and CDR2: MNHEY, SMNVEV (reference sequence). This CDR3 is built from 15 residues. Amplified TCR beta CDR3 regions derived from RNA transcripts. The primer set for the first-round RT-PCR of the TCR CDR3 was HTBI. TCRdb re-called the multiplex PCR reads with MiXCR, one entry per CDR3 protein. Of a few hundred thousand distinct CDR3 sequences listed, approximately 14% were seen once; the top ten hold roughly a quarter. This clonotype was detected ten times or more. The antigen remains undetermined. Participants, patients aged 18 to 65, had newly diagnosed hyperthyroidism with a duration under 2 months. At first hyperthyroidism diagnosis, before any ophthalmopathy symptoms, the blood sample was collected. PBMCs were sourced from less than 13 ml fresh peripheral blood.

J is TRBJ2-1 and V is TRBV27; 8 nucleotides agree with TRBD1. The source of this sequence is a woman under 30 with Graves' hyperthyroidism that later progressed to Graves' ophthalmopathy. Sequenced input: blood. The CDR3 is CASSRPGQENNEQFF. For the CDR3, the DNA is TGTGCCAGCAGCCGACCGGGACAGGAAAACAATGAGCAGTTCTTC.